The clone carrying this T cell receptor (beta chain) is a singleton in its sample. Its target is not known. PCR involved 60 Vbeta and 13 Jbeta primers. TCRdb keeps only in-frame clones here, not all; method: immunoSEQ multiplex PCR. In the table there are around 98,000 clones, about four fifths of which are singletons. This sample is part of a study of cytomegalovirus exposure and HLA in healthy donors. General study results and limits: Most TCR sequences were uncommon, yet certain public TCRs appeared in many donors. A previous analysis found most TCR beta V segments productive roughly 90% or roughly 30% of the time. Association with HLA alleles at 0.05 false discovery rate was found for roughly 17,000 TCR beta sequences in a later analysis.

V lost 0 bases to trimming and J lost 1 base, with 13 bases between them. The CDR3 contains 16 residues. CDR1 is SGDLS and CDR2 is YYNGEE in the germline V gene. What was sequenced was PBMCs. The chain couples TRBV9 to TRBJ1-1; the D gene is possibly TRBD1 (5 bases). This sequence originates from a woman in her thirties or forties in good health and CMV-seronegative. The CDR3 bases are TGTGCCAGCAGCGTAGGGGCAGGGATAGAGAACACTGAAGCTTTCTTT. It is translated as CASSVGAGIENTEAFF.